This passage covers 13 T cell receptor beta chains from one sample sequenced in a study of blood T cell repertoires in COVID-19. Assay used: immunoSEQ multiplex PCR; TCRdb lists only in-frame clones, some missing. This sample has fewer than 80,000 clones, with more than 60% found just once. Sample: peripheral blood. The receptors derive from a man aged 55-75 years with acute or convalescent COVID-19.

This chain uses TRBV2 with TRBJ1-6; 7 bases align to TRBD1. This CDR3 comprises 15 residues. V shed 7 bases, J shed 7 bases, and the junction held 10 bases outside the gene matches. Germline CDR1 and CDR2: SNHLY and FYNNEI. CDR3: CASMVDRERNSPLHF. The CDR3 DNA reads TGTGCCAGCATGGTTGACAGGGAGAGAAATTCACCCCTCCACTTT.

This sequence joins TRBV9 and TRBJ2-7; a weak D match, TRBD1 (6 bases). This CDR3 is 14 amino acids long. V lost 0 bases and J lost 2, with 9 bases in between. The germline V gene encodes CDR1 SGDLS and CDR2 YYNGEE. CDR3 protein: CASSVDRDTYEQYF. The CDR3, as DNA: TGTGCCAGCAGCGTAGACAGGGATACCTACGAGCAGTACTTC. The full variable domain, its missing parts supplied by reference TRBV9 and TRBJ2-7, is DSGVTQTPKHLITATGQRVTLRCSPRSGDLSVYWYQQSLDQGLQFLIQYYNGEERAKGNILERFSAQQFPDLHSELNLSSLELGDSALYFCASSVDRDTYEQYFGPGTRLTVT.

This clone was detected only once. V is TRBV5-1 and J is TRBJ2-6, with TRBD2 as a possible D gene (5 bases). V lost 4 bases and J 0 bases, leaving 14 bases between the germline ends. The CDR3 is made up of 17 amino acids. Germline V CDR1 and CDR2: SGHRS, YFSETQ. The CDR3 sequence: CASSPRGKNSGANVLTF. For the CDR3, the DNA is TGCGCCAGCAGCCCCCGAGGGAAGAACTCTGGGGCCAACGTCCTGACTTTC.

V usage is TRBV5-1 and J usage is TRBJ2-7, with 7 nucleotides matching TRBD1. The CDR3 length is 15 residues. V lost 0 bases and J lost 5; bases outside the gene matches: 8. From germline, CDR1 is SGHRS and CDR2 YFSETQ. The CDR3 sequence is CASSLEGAEGHEQYF. CDR3 DNA sequence: TGCGCCAGCAGCTTGGAGGGGGCAGAGGGCCACGAGCAGTACTTC.

V and J are TRBV4-1 and TRBJ2-5, with 14 positions matching TRBD2. The CDR3 runs 17 residues. The V segment lost 2 bases and the J segment 4 bases; nucleotides outside the gene matches: 6. Germline V gene data show CDR1 as MGHRA and CDR2 as YSYEKL. The CDR3 region is CASSQLGLAGGRETQYF. CDR3 nucleotide sequence: TGCGCCAGCAGCCAACTCGGACTAGCGGGAGGCCGAGAGACCCAGTACTTC.

This chain links TRBV29-1 with TRBJ2-5, with D maybe TRBD1 (5 bases). V lost 3 bases to trimming and J lost 5 bases, with 19 bases between them. Germline-derived CDR1 and CDR2 are SQVTM and ANQGSEA. The CDR3 runs to 15 residues. This CDR3 reads CSVDVRAQGVETQYF. DNA of the CDR3: TGCAGCGTTGATGTCCGAGCTCAGGGTGTGGAGACCCAGTACTTC.

This clone has just a few counts. Other nucleotide sequences from this sample produce the same CDR3. The V and J genes are TRBV28 and TRBJ2-3; TRBD1 agrees at 9 bases. CDR3 length equals 13 residues. Germline loops: CDR1 MDHEN, CDR2 SYDVKM. V dropped 6 bases and J dropped 4; count of bases not matched to a gene: 2. CDR3 in DNA: TGTGCCAGCAGACAGGGGGCAGCAGATACGCAGTATTTT. Encoded protein: CASRQGAADTQYF.

V is TRBV7-9 and J is TRBJ2-7; no firm D call. Trimming cost V 3 bases and J 7 bases, with 13 bases left between them. The CDR3 has 13 amino acids. The germline V gene has CDR1 SEHNR and CDR2 FQNEAQ (reference sequence). Written as DNA, the CDR3 is TGTGCCAGCAGCTTTCTCAATACCGGGGAGCAGTACGTC. Residues: CASSFLNTGEQYV.

This clone appeared once. The J gene is TRBJ1-2, the V gene TRBV5-8, with TRBD1 matching 9 bases. The CDR3 loop spans 14 amino acids. The V gene's germline CDR1 is SGHTS and CDR2 YDEGEE. V lost 5 bases, J lost 6 bases, and 8 bases stayed unmatched. CDR3 amino acids: CASRSTGGSDGYTF. In DNA, the CDR3 is TGTGCCAGCAGGTCGACAGGGGGATCGGATGGCTACACCTTC.

The chain combines TRBV7-9 with TRBJ2-6; D not resolved. Trimming shortened V by 4 bases and J by 5 bases, and 9 bases separated the two germline ends. The CDR3 covers 14 residues. The germline V gene has CDR1 SEHNR and CDR2 FQNEAQ (reference sequence). This CDR3 reads CASSSTIRANVLTF. The CDR3 region has the DNA TGTGCCAGCAGCTCCACTATCAGGGCCAACGTCCTGACTTTC.

The chain joins TRBV11-2 to TRBJ2-3, with TRBD2 identical over 11 bases. Germline-derived CDR1 and CDR2 are SGHAT and FQNNGV. V trimming: 5 bases; J trimming: 0 bases; junction bases outside the gene matches: 7. The CDR3 has 17 residues. CDR3 amino acids: CASSAGLAGASTDTQYF. For the CDR3, the DNA is TGTGCCAGCAGCGCAGGACTAGCGGGCGCCAGCACAGATACGCAGTATTTT.

This CDR3 reads CAISGGTGGAYEQYF. The CDR3 DNA reads TGTGCCATCAGTGGGGGGACAGGGGGCGCGTACGAGCAGTACTTC. The chain joins TRBV10-3 to TRBJ2-7; 12 nucleotides agree with TRBD1. The length of the CDR3 is 15 residues. The germline V gene encodes CDR1 ENHRY and CDR2 SYGVKD. V lost 4 bases to trimming and J lost 4 bases; unmatched junction nucleotides: 5.

V usage is TRBV18 and J usage is TRBJ1-6; 7 bases are shared with TRBD1. The CDR3 is 15 amino acids. From germline, CDR1 is KGHSH and CDR2 LQKENI. V dropped 1 base and J dropped 7; count of bases not matched to a gene: 4. The CDR3 DNA reads TGTGCCAGCTCACCACGACAGGGATCGAATTCACCCCTCCACTTT. This encodes CASSPRQGSNSPLHF.